This T cell receptor beta chain is from a study of graft-versus-host responses after intestinal transplantation. Overall study context: Anti-thymocyte globulin induction preceded about 3 years of tacrolimus and steroid maintenance in all recipients. Notes on the study in general: Recipient-marrow GvH clones were detected, some having first appeared in ileum or blood.

TCRdb keeps only in-frame clones here, not all; method: immunoSEQ multiplex PCR. The sample lists under 100,000 clones, under 95% seen once, with roughly 0.4% in the top ten. A word on this clone: No antigen is known for it.

Germline V CDR1 and CDR2: SGDLS, YYNGEE. This CDR3 is built from 15 residues. Unmatched junction bases numbered 8, after V lost 4 bases and J lost 2 bases. The TCR comes from a human donor who was the organ donor for an intestinal transplant. This material consisted of unstimulated CD8+ T cells sorted from spleen or lymph node cells, taken before transplant. This chain uses TRBV9 with TRBJ2-7; 8 nucleotides align to TRBD2. The CDR3 region is CASSPGGRGPYEQYF. The DNA for the CDR3 is TGTGCCAGCAGCCCGGGGGGGAGAGGGCCCTACGAGCAGTACTTC.